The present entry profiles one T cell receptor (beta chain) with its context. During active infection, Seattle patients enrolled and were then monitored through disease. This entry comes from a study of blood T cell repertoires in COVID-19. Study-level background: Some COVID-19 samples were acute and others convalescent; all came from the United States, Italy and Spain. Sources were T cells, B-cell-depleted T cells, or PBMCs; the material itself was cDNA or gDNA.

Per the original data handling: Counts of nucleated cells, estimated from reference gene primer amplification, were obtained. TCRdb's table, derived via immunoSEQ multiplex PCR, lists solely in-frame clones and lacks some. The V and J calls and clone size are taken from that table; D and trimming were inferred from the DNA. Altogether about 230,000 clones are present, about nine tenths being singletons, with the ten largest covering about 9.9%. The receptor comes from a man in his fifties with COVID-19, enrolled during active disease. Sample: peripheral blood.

The CDR3 sequence: CAWNQAGVEETQYF. The DNA for the CDR3 is TGTGCCTGGAATCAGGCGGGAGTGGAAGAGACCCAGTACTTC. J is TRBJ2-5 and V is TRBV30; 7 bases are a match to TRBD2. The CDR3 runs to 14 residues. Germline trimming cut 4 bases from V and 3 bases from J; bases unmatched to any gene: 8. Germline assignment: CDR1 GTSNPN and CDR2 SVGIG (reference sequence).